Included here is one T cell receptor (beta chain) sequence, with context. Isolation recovered at least 6.5 million PBMCs from every sample. The CDR3 runs to 13 residues. Germline CDR1 LGHDT, CDR2 YNNKEL (reference sequence). V was shortened by 0 bases and J by 9 bases, with 8 bases between the two germline ends. Sample-barcoded 5' priming and a J-beta primer mix drove a second PCR of about 6 to 12 cycles. Each of the samples gave a minimum of 2.5 million paired-end reads that contained CDR3. TCRdb re-called the 5' RACE reads with MiXCR, one entry per CDR3 protein. The data contain hundreds of thousands of distinct CDR3 sequences, around 21% of them singletons. This sample stems from a study of blood T cells in healthy people across ages.

The sequence derives from a man between 65 and 79 years old in good health. Sequencing was done on a sample of blood. V gene TRBV3-1 combines with J gene TRBJ2-2, with D unresolved. The CDR3, as DNA: TGTGCCAGCAGCCAAGATTTGTACCGGGAGCTGTTTTTT. Translated: CASSQDLYRELFF.